This entry lists 22 T cell receptor beta chains sequenced from one sample in a study of blood T cell repertoires in COVID-19. Generated by immunoSEQ multiplex PCR, the TCRdb table keeps only in-frame clones and is missing some. There are about 190,000 clones in the sample; 86% occur only once, and about 6% lies in the top ten. The sample taken for sequencing was PBMCs or T cells enriched from blood (not recorded which). These receptors were obtained from a man aged 35 to 55 with acute COVID-19.

About this clone: A junction boundary mismatches the germline segment, possibly from a read error. The chain links TRBV19 to TRBJ2-7, with D uncertain. CDR3 length: 9 residues. Germline-derived CDR1 and CDR2 are LNHDA and SQIVND (reference sequence). The CDR3 reads CASSIKTSF. The CDR3, as DNA: TGTGCCAGTAGTATTAAGACTTCCTTC.

CDR3 nucleotides: TGTGCCAGCAGTTCCACAGACAACACAGATACGCAGTATTTT. It translates to CASSSTDNTDTQYF. V usage is TRBV28 and J usage is TRBJ2-3, with D uncertain. The CDR3 consists of 14 residues. V was clipped by 4 bases and J by 2 bases, with 10 bases between them. Germline loops: CDR1 MDHEN, CDR2 SYDVKM.

This clone came up a few times. The chain joins TRBV18 to TRBJ2-5; a possible D gene is TRBD1 (5 bases). This CDR3 has 12 amino acids. The ends were cut back, 2 bases at V and 5 bases at J, with 6 bases in the middle. Germline V CDR1 and CDR2: KGHSH, LQKENI. In DNA form, the CDR3 reads TGTGCCAGCTCACCAAAGGGGGAGACCCAGTACTTC. Protein sequence: CASSPKGETQYF.

This clone has more than one count but fewer than ten. V gene TRBV2 combines with J gene TRBJ1-5, with D perhaps TRBD1 (6 bases). The CDR3 sequence is 15 residues long. The V gene lost 6 bases and the J gene lost 0 bases, with 12 bases spanning the gap. The germline gives CDR1 SNHLY, CDR2 FYNNEI. This CDR3 reads CASSPGETSNQPQHF. CDR3 nucleotides: TGTGCCAGCAGCCCAGGGGAGACTAGCAATCAGCCCCAGCATTTT.

This clone was observed once. The chain recombines TRBV7-7 with TRBJ2-3; D is unclear. CDR1 is SSHAT, CDR2 FNYEAQ, per germline (reference sequence). Trimming pared 1 base from V and 2 bases from J, leaving 13 bases between. CDR3 size: 16 residues. The DNA of the CDR3 is TGTGCCAGCAGCTTAGTTGCAGGCGCCAACACAGATACGCAGTATTTT. Residues: CASSLVAGANTDTQYF.

In this sample, this clone turned up once. The chain has TRBV18 and TRBJ2-1; the match to TRBD2 covers 10 bases. The V gene's germline CDR1 is KGHSH and CDR2 LQKENI. Trimming at V came to 5 bases and at J to 7 bases, leaving 11 bases not matched to a gene. The CDR3 spans 16 residues. CDR3 coding DNA: TGTGCCAGCTCAATTAGACCGGGACTAGCGCTTAATGAGCAGTTCTTC. Translated, it gives CASSIRPGLALNEQFF.

This clone appeared a single time. The V and J genes are TRBV7-9 and TRBJ2-5; D perhaps matches TRBD2 (6 bases). The CDR3 covers 15 residues. The V gene lost 7 bases and the J gene lost 2 bases, with 17 bases spanning the gap. Germline V gives CDR1 SEHNR, CDR2 FQNEAQ (reference sequence). The CDR3 DNA reads as TGTGCCAGCACCAACGGTGGGACTTCGCAAGAGACCCAGTACTTC. Protein product: CASTNGGTSQETQYF. Filled out from reference TRBV7-9 and TRBJ2-5, the complete variable domain reads DTGVSQNPRHKITKRGQNVTFRCDPISEHNRLYWYRQTLGQGPEFLTYFQNEAQLEKSRLLSDRFSAERPKGSFSTLEIQRTEQGDSAMYLCASTNGGTSQETQYFGPGTRLLVL.

The rearrangement uses TRBV27 and TRBJ2-3; TRBD2 aligns across 10 bases. The CDR3 extends over 16 amino acids. The V gene's germline CDR1 is MNHEY and CDR2 SMNVEV (reference sequence). V dropped 4 bases and J dropped 3; count of bases not matched to a gene: 7. The CDR3 here is CASSSVAGGATDTQYF. Here the CDR3 DNA reads TGTGCCAGCAGTTCTGTAGCGGGAGGTGCAACAGATACGCAGTATTTT.

The chain is built from TRBV19 and TRBJ2-1, with D perhaps TRBD2 (6 bases). V was shortened by 5 bases and J by 6 bases, with 17 bases between the two germline ends. This CDR3 is built from 15 residues. Looked up from germline, CDR1 is LNHDA and CDR2 is SQIVND (reference sequence). CDR3 loop: CASSYGGKGGNEQFF. For the CDR3, the DNA is TGTGCCAGTAGTTATGGCGGGAAGGGAGGCAATGAGCAGTTCTTC.

The chain links TRBV24-1 to TRBJ2-5; 7 nucleotides agree with TRBD1. Germline V gene lookup returns CDR1 KGHDR and CDR2 SFDVKD. CDR3 length: 15 amino acids. V lost 1 base to trimming and J lost 5 bases; unmatched junction nucleotides: 6. The CDR3 DNA reads TGTGCCACCAGTGATTTAACAGGGGCTGGGGAGACCCAGTACTTC. Protein product: CATSDLTGAGETQYF.

CDR3 sequence reads: CASSYLGRGLNQPQHF. CDR3 DNA sequence: TGTGCCAGCAGTTACTTAGGCAGGGGCTTAAATCAGCCCCAGCATTTT. The rearrangement links TRBV6-6 to TRBJ1-5; TRBD1 is a possible D gene (6 bases). From germline, CDR1 is MNHNY and CDR2 SVGAGI (reference sequence). V lost 1 base to trimming and J lost 4 bases, with 14 bases between them. This CDR3 is 16 amino acids long.

The chain's CDR3 is CASSLGVGLAGGLPYEQYF. In DNA form, the CDR3 reads TGTGCCAGCAGCTTAGGGGTGGGTCTAGCGGGAGGCTTACCCTACGAGCAGTACTTC. The chain recombines TRBV11-2 with TRBJ2-7; 11 bases agree with TRBD2. CDR3 length equals 19 residues. Germline V gene data show CDR1 as SGHAT and CDR2 as FQNNGV. The V gene end was trimmed by 1 base and the J gene end by 2 bases; junction bases not matched to a gene: 13.

The chain links TRBV18 to TRBJ2-2; the D gene is possibly TRBD1 (5 bases). Germline assignment: CDR1 KGHSH and CDR2 LQKENI. Deletions cut 0 bases from V and 5 bases from J, with 13 bases between. The length of the CDR3 is 16 residues. The CDR3 DNA is TGTGCCAGCTCACCACCGGGATCAGGGAAGACCGGGGAGCTGTTTTTT. Encoded protein: CASSPPGSGKTGELFF. Looking up the rest from reference TRBV18 and TRBJ2-2 gives the full variable domain: NAGVMQNPRHLVRRRGQEARLRCSPMKGHSHVYWYRQLPEEGLKFMVYLQKENIIDESGMPKERFSAEFPKEGPSILRIQQVVRGDSAAYFCASSPPGSGKTGELFFGEGSRLTVL.

This sequence joins TRBV29-1 and TRBJ1-1; D gene uncertain. Germline assignment: CDR1 SQVTM and CDR2 ANQGSEA. This CDR3 comprises 12 residues. Trimming took 4 bases from V and 1 from J, leaving 7 bases between them. CDR3 sequence reads: CSVAVTNTEAFF. The CDR3 DNA sequence: TGCAGCGTTGCGGTCACGAACACTGAAGCTTTCTTT.

The chain uses TRBV6-5 and TRBJ2-1, with 9 bases lining up with TRBD2. Looked up from germline, CDR1 is MNHEY and CDR2 is SVGAGI. The V segment lost 6 bases and the J segment 7 bases; nucleotides outside the gene matches: 10. The CDR3 consists of 15 residues. CDR3 sequence (DNA): TGTGCCAGCAGGAGAAGGACTAGCGACTTTAATGAGCAGTTCTTC. Encoded protein: CASRRRTSDFNEQFF.

The chain couples TRBV19 to TRBJ2-7; perhaps TRBD1 as D (6 bases). The CDR3 length is 14 residues. CDR1 is LNHDA, CDR2 SQIVND, per germline (reference sequence). V was cut by 5 bases and J by 3 bases, with 14 bases left in between. DNA for the CDR3: TGTGCCAGTAGTTGGTCGGACAGTCACTACGAGCAGTACTTC. Encoded protein: CASSWSDSHYEQYF.

The chain has TRBV21-1 and TRBJ2-2; TRBD1, the table's D call, lacks a check against the DNA. TRBV21-1 is tagged as a pseudogene. This CDR3 has 16 amino acids. The CDR3 DNA reads as TGTGCCAGCAGCCGAGACAGGGATCGGGACACCGGGGAGCTGTTTTTT. The encoded protein is CASSRDRDRDTGELFF.

The V call is TRBV6-2 or TRBV6-3, the J call TRBJ2-1; no firm D call. Germline values: CDR1 MNHEY, CDR2 SVGEGT. V was cut by 2 bases and J by 5 bases, with 4 bases left in between. This CDR3 is 12 amino acids long. The CDR3 DNA follows: TGTGCCAGCAGTTACCTCGACAATGAGCAGTTCTTC. Protein product: CASSYLDNEQFF.

This chain uses TRBV7-8 with TRBJ2-1; 10 bases align to TRBD1. The CDR3 consists of 16 residues. V was pared by 5 bases and J by 7 bases, with 11 bases of the junction left unmatched. Germline V lookup: CDR1 SGHVS, CDR2 FQNEAQ. The CDR3 here is CASSRARDRGSNEQFF. DNA of the CDR3: TGTGCCAGCAGCCGGGCCCGGGACAGGGGTAGTAATGAGCAGTTCTTC.

The CDR3 DNA reads TGCGCCAGCGGAACAGGGGAAAAGACCCAGTACTTC. Translation: CASGTGEKTQYF. The chain joins TRBV10-1 to TRBJ2-5; TRBD1 matches at 7 bases. J was trimmed by 6 bases and V by 8 bases; bases with no gene match: 6. CDR3 length: 12 residues. Per germline, CDR1 WNHNN and CDR2 SYGVQD (reference sequence).

The chain employs TRBV11-2 and TRBJ2-2; tentative D call: TRBD2 (6 bases). Germline CDR1 SGHAT, CDR2 FQNNGV. The CDR3 covers 15 residues. V was shortened by 8 bases and J by 0 bases, with 13 bases between the two germline ends. CDR3 DNA: TGTGCCAGCCGCCATAGCGGCGCGAACACCGGGGAGCTGTTTTTT. This codes for CASRHSGANTGELFF.

The gene calls are TRBV29-1 and TRBJ1-4, with D possibly matching TRBD1 (5 bases). The CDR3 runs 15 residues. Trimming left V 6 bases short and J 3 bases short, with 17 bases between. The germline V gene has CDR1 SQVTM and CDR2 ANQGSEA. The CDR3 protein is CSVAASGTSNEKLFF. The CDR3 nucleotides read TGCAGCGTGGCAGCTTCAGGGACTTCTAATGAAAAACTGTTTTTT.